These T cell receptor beta chains were read from a single sample in a study of response to subunit inactivated influenza vaccine. Each CDR3 protein is one row after TCRdb ran MiXCR on the RT-PCR reads. Of about 170,000 distinct CDR3 sequences listed, 10% to 15% are singletons. The same sample was also used in a study of T cells expressing NK-cell markers.

Material: CD8+ T cells sorted from PBMCs, obtained approximately 13 days after vaccination. Source of these receptors: a man aged 45-65 years who received an inactivated influenza vaccine. CDR3s include the opening cysteine and the closing phenylalanine or tryptophan. Fields, in order: D gene, J gene, V gene, clone size, CDR3 DNA, CDR3 protein. The D gene is left open where the match is weak. Size is stated for part of the rows, as once, few or many counts, or as a class when the clone is expanded.

- TRBJ1-4 TRBV11-2 many TGTGCCAGCAGCTTAGGAGCTCGGGGGGAGAATGAAAAACTGTTTTTT CASSLGARGENEKLFF
- TRBJ2-7 TRBV28 - TGTGCCAGCAGTCCCCCCTCGCAGGGTGTTTACGAGCAGTACTTC CASSPPSQGVYEQYF
- TRBJ2-2 TRBV28 - TGTGCCAGCAGTTTATACGGTGACACCGGGGAGCTGTTTTTT CASSLYGDTGELFF
- TRBJ2-2 TRBV4-3 - TGCGCCAGCAGCCTCGCAACGAACACCGGGGAGCTGTTTTTT CASSLATNTGELFF
TRBD1 TRBJ2-7 TRBV15 - TGTGCCACCAGCAGACCGACAGGGGAAGACTACGAGCAGTACTTC CATSRPTGEDYEQYF
TRBD2 TRBJ2-1 TRBV28 many TGTGCCAGCAGACTAGCGGGAGGGCCTGGGTCCTACAATGAGCAGTTCTTC CASRLAGGPGSYNEQFF
- TRBJ1-2 TRBV19 once TGTGCCAGTAGTATCGGCAGACTAAACTATGGCTACACCTTC CASSIGRLNYGYTF
- TRBJ1-1 TRBV4-3 few TGCGCCAGCAGCCAAGAAATTGGACAGCCGAACACTGAAGCTTTCTTT CASSQEIGQPNTEAFF
TRBD1 TRBJ2-7 TRBV20-1 few TGCAGTGCTAGAGTTACGATCCCCAGGGGGCGAGAATATTACGAGCAGTACTTC CSARVTIPRGREYYEQYF
TRBD2 TRBJ2-7 TRBV13 few TGTGCCAGCAGCTCCGGAGGGACTAGCGGGAGGAACGAGCAGTACTTC CASSSGGTSGRNEQYF
TRBD1 TRBJ2-1 TRBV12-3/TRBV12-4 once TGTGCCAGCAGTCTACAGGGGGTACTTTACAATGAGCAGTTCTTC CASSLQGVLYNEQFF
- TRBJ2-7 TRBV29-1 few TGCAGCACCTCTTTGGGGGCGGGAAGCTCCTACGAGCAGTACTTC CSTSLGAGSSYEQYF
TRBD1 TRBJ2-1 TRBV25-1 few TGTGCCAGCAGGGTACGCACCGGGACAGGGAACAATGAGCAGTTCTTC CASRVRTGTGNNEQFF
- TRBJ1-2 TRBV12-3/TRBV12-4 few TGTGCCAGCAGAAAAGGGTCTTATGGCTACACCTTC CASRKGSYGYTF
- TRBJ2-7 TRBV6-5 - TGTGCCAGCAGTTATCATGACGAGCAGTACTTC CASSYHDEQYF
- TRBJ1-3 TRBV7-6 many TGTGCCAGCAGCCCAAACCCTGGAAACACCATATATTTT CASSPNPGNTIYF
TRBD2 TRBJ2-2 TRBV15 medium-sized TGTGCCACCAGCTGGGGACTAGCGGGAGGTGCCGGGGAGCTGTTTTTT CATSWGLAGGAGELFF
TRBD1 TRBJ2-5 TRBV28 - TGTGCCAGCAGTTTAGACCGATACAGGGGCGGGGAGACCCAGTACTTC CASSLDRYRGGETQYF
TRBD2 TRBJ2-3 TRBV7-9 - TGTGCCAGCAGCTTTCCAGGGCCTAGCGGTAGCACAGATACGCAGTATTTT CASSFPGPSGSTDTQYF
TRBD1 TRBJ2-7 TRBV7-9 few TGTGCCAGCAGCTTTGGACAGGTGGATGAGCAGTACTTC CASSFGQVDEQYF
- TRBJ2-3 TRBV6-2/TRBV6-3 few TGTGCCAGCAGTTACGATGGCGGGTTCACAGATACGCAGTATTTT CASSYDGGFTDTQYF
- TRBJ2-2 TRBV7-9 few TGTGCCAGCAGCCCCGTCGTCGGCGGGGAGCTGTTTTTT CASSPVVGGELFF
TRBD2 TRBJ2-1 TRBV20-1 few TGCAGTGCTAGAGATCTTCAGCGGGAGGTCTATGAGCAGTTCTTC CSARDLQREVYEQFF
- TRBJ2-1 TRBV7-2 many TGTGCCAGCAGCCCTAGATGGGGCCGCTCCTACAATGAGCAGTTCTTC CASSPRWGRSYNEQFF
TRBD1 TRBJ2-7 TRBV28 few TGTGCCAGCAGTTGGGCAGGGGGCTCTGGGGAGCAGTACTTC CASSWAGGSGEQYF
TRBD2 TRBJ2-2 TRBV7-9 few TGTGCCAGCAGCGACCACGGACTAGCGGGGTACACCGGGGAGCTGTTTTTT CASSDHGLAGYTGELFF
- TRBJ2-1 TRBV9 few TGTGCCAGCAGCGTAGGATCCAATTACAATGAGCAGTTCTTC CASSVGSNYNEQFF